This TCR beta chain was recovered during a study of blood T cell repertoires in COVID-19. Study at large: Acute and convalescent COVID-19 samples came from the United States, Italy and Spain. PBMCs, B-cell-depleted T cells, or T cells were the source of the cDNA or gDNA that made up the material.

Original processing notes: Estimates of nucleated cell counts were drawn from the amplification of reference gene primers. Using immunoSEQ multiplex PCR, the repertoire was profiled, and TCRdb retains in-frame clones only, with some absent. That table furnishes V, J and clone size, whereas the DNA furnished D and trimming. This table holds approximately 110,000 clones, around 79% found once. Germline CDR1 reads GTSNPN; CDR2 reads SVGIG (reference sequence). The length of the CDR3 is 16 residues. Trimming stripped 4 bases from V and 0 bases from J, with 15 bases between. This clone was counted once. This TCR was sampled from a man between 65 and 85 years old with active or convalescent COVID-19. The sample comprised peripheral blood. V usage is TRBV30 and J usage is TRBJ1-4, with D possibly TRBD1 on 5 matching bases. This chain's CDR3 is CAWTGDGPATNEKLFF. DNA of the CDR3: TGTGCCTGGACGGGGGACGGTCCTGCAACTAATGAAAAACTGTTTTTT.